The rows below give T cell receptor beta chains drawn from one sample of a study of blood T cell repertoires in COVID-19. The repertoire was sequenced with immunoSEQ multiplex PCR; TCRdb's copy has only in-frame clones and lacks some. The table includes some 57,000 clones, about 89% detected once. Sequencing was done on a sample of peripheral blood. These receptors originate from a man aged 55-75 years with acute or convalescent COVID-19. CDR3s leave out the opening cysteine and the closing phenylalanine or tryptophan. A D gene is named only where the DNA matches it firmly.

J	V	D	CDR3
TRBJ1-4	TRBV25-1	NA	ASSDHYNEKLF
TRBJ2-3	TRBV11-2	NA	ASSLWDTTFSSTDTQY
TRBJ1-5	TRBV2	NA	ASKFTTSSYQPQH
TRBJ2-1	TRBV9	NA	ASSPYGSPNNEQF
TRBJ2-5	TRBV6-5	TRBD1	ASRPTGDGETQY
TRBJ1-1	TRBV11-2	NA	ASSQQRMNTEAF
TRBJ2-3	TRBV24-1	NA	ATSERHIADTQY
TRBJ2-7	TRBV3-1/TRBV3-2	TRBD2	ASSQDRLAGRSSYEQY
TRBJ1-4	TRBV29-1	TRBD1	SVHRPGTGKLF
TRBJ2-7	TRBV15	NA	ATSRGGEDYEQY
TRBJ1-1	TRBV6-6	NA	ASILSGIIAEAF
TRBJ1-2	TRBV11-2	NA	ASSFTGFGYT
TRBJ2-7	TRBV3-1/TRBV3-2	TRBD2	ASSQGLAGGRQY
TRBJ1-5	TRBV19	TRBD1	ASSLQAGTGHSRGNQPQH
TRBJ1-5	TRBV27	NA	ASSTSGYRDQPQH
TRBJ1-1	TRBV11-2	NA	ASSSKGGEATEAF
TRBJ2-5	TRBV29-1	NA	SVRQGGWETQY
TRBJ1-6	TRBV19	NA	ASSLRGGGPSPLH
TRBJ2-1	TRBV2	TRBD1	ASSGEQGTTNEQF
TRBJ2-7	TRBV29-1	NA	SVEGLAAPYEQY
TRBJ1-5	TRBV7-2	TRBD1	ASSLGDRTDQPQH
TRBJ1-2	TRBV29-1	NA	SVGQTYGYT
TRBJ1-5	TRBV27	TRBD1	ASSLSGTGVRGPQH
TRBJ2-1	TRBV7-2	TRBD1	ASSWGTGSYNEQF
TRBJ2-7	TRBV4-2	TRBD2	ASSQDSGGGYEQY
TRBJ1-4	TRBV27	NA	ASRWQVLATNEKLF
TRBJ2-5	TRBV6-6	TRBD1	AARQGRRETQY
TRBJ2-1	TRBV5-1	TRBD1	ASSPGQGYNEQF
TRBJ1-1	TRBV6-5	NA	ASTQRGAGEAF
TRBJ1-1	TRBV6-1	NA	ASSEAEGRAEAF
TRBJ1-5	TRBV19	NA	ASRRGSQSNQPQH
TRBJ2-5	TRBV25-1	NA	ASSEVSRGRETQY
TRBJ1-5	TRBV9	TRBD1	ASSASTGDNQPQH
TRBJ1-1	TRBV9	NA	ASSVSGALDHTEAF
TRBJ2-2	TRBV21-1	NA	ASSRRVRTGELF
TRBJ1-1	TRBV2	TRBD1	ASSRGGQGSMNTEAF
TRBJ2-7	TRBV5-1	TRBD1	ASSLTGTTYEQY
TRBJ1-2	TRBV5-4	TRBD1	ASSSGQDYGYT
TRBJ1-5	TRBV21-1	NA	ASSKFSSSPGQARGEPQH
TRBJ1-4	TRBV5-1	TRBD1	ASRTGGGDEKLF
TRBJ1-2	TRBV3-1/TRBV3-2	TRBD1	ASSARTGKLNYGYT
TRBJ2-5	TRBV7-9	NA	ASSLTPEETQY
TRBJ1-1	TRBV3-1/TRBV3-2	TRBD1	ASSDSTGTGVGEAF
TRBJ1-6	TRBV11-3	NA	ASSLSEDSPLH
TRBJ2-1	TRBV5-1	TRBD1	ASSLEGTGGANEQF
TRBJ1-5	TRBV24-1	NA	ATSVPGANQPQH
TRBJ2-1	TRBV19	TRBD1	ASSISSGGTYNEQF
TRBJ1-2	TRBV6-5	NA	ASSYTSQGKDGYT
TRBJ1-4	TRBV25-1	TRBD1	ASSDGTGLNEKLF
TRBJ2-2	TRBV4-2	TRBD2	ASSFQRGAPSNTGELF
TRBJ2-2	TRBV5-1	TRBD1	ASSLARSGTGSGTGELF
TRBJ2-3	TRBV5-1	NA	ASSSVGAARADTQY
TRBJ1-3	TRBV5-1	TRBD1	ASSLGTGGNTIY
TRBJ1-6	TRBV3-1/TRBV3-2	TRBD1	ASSHRGDSPLH